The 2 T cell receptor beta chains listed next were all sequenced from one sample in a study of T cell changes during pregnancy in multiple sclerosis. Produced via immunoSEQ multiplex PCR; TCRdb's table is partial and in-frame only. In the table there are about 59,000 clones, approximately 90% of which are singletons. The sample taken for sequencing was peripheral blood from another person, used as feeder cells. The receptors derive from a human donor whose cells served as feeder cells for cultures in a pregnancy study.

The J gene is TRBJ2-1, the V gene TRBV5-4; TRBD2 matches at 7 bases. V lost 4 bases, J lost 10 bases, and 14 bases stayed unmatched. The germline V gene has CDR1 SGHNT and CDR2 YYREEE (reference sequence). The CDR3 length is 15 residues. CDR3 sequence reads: CASSPQREAVREQFF. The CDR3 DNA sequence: TGTGCCAGCAGCCCTCAGCGGGAAGCCGTCCGCGAGCAGTTCTTC. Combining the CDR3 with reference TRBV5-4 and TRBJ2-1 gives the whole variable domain ETGVTQSPTHLIKTRGQQVTLRCSSQSGHNTVSWYQQALGQGPQFIFQYYREEENGRGNFPPRFSGLQFPNYSSELNVNALELDDSALYLCASSPQREAVREQFFGPGTRLTVL.

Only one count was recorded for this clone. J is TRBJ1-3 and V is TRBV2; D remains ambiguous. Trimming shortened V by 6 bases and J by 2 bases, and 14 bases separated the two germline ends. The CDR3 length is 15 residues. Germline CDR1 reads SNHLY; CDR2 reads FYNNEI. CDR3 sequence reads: CASSTTGLTGNTIYF. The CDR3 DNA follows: TGTGCCAGCAGCACTACTGGGCTGACTGGAAACACCATATATTTT.